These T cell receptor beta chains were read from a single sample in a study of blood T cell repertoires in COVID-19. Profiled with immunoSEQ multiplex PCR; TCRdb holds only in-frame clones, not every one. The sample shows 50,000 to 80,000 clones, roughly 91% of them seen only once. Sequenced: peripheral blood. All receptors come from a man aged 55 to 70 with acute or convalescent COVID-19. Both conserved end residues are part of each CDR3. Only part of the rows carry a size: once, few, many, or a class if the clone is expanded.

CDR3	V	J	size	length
CASSYPTGQGNTEAFF	TRBV6-6	TRBJ1-1	.	16
CASSQDRRAPSAFF	TRBV3-1/TRBV3-2	TRBJ1-1	.	14
CASSGRDTSGNTIYF	TRBV9	TRBJ1-3	.	15
CASSLYLIGAYEQYF	TRBV7-2	TRBJ2-7	once	15
CASSPPAGSDDEKLFF	TRBV7-9	TRBJ1-4	.	16
CASSYSGLLNTEAFF	TRBV6-5	TRBJ1-1	.	15
CASSISPTLSYEQYF	TRBV19	TRBJ2-7	.	15
CASRDRGLNYGYTF	TRBV6-5	TRBJ1-2	once	14
CASSLRLAGGGDTQYF	TRBV5-6	TRBJ2-3	medium-sized	16
CASSWIGGAGNTIYF	TRBV6-5	TRBJ1-3	few	15
CASSGSGGGTEAFF	TRBV5-1	TRBJ1-1	.	14
CASSPRAGVNTEAFF	TRBV9	TRBJ1-1	.	15
CASSRLAGSDEQFF	TRBV3-1/TRBV3-2	TRBJ2-1	.	14
CASSLSGQGEAFF	TRBV7-2	TRBJ1-1	.	13
CASTFGGDEAFF	TRBV6-5	TRBJ1-1	.	12
CASSLSGGANNEQFF	TRBV7-9	TRBJ2-1	.	15
CASSKPPGTVNSPLHF	TRBV21-1	TRBJ1-6	once	16
CSVPGQAYGYTF	TRBV29-1	TRBJ1-2	.	12